The entry below describes one TCR beta chain. The antigen remains unidentified. Extracted RNA was reverse transcribed, and the resulting cDNA served as sequencing template. The assay was immunoSEQ multiplex PCR, and TCRdb's table has in-frame clones only and misses some. Of 150,000 or so clones in the sample, almost 50% were seen once. The CDR3 length is 14 residues. The J segment lost 7 bases and the V segment lost 2 bases, leaving 6 bases of the junction unmatched. CDR1 MNHEY and CDR2 SMNVEV come from the germline V gene (reference sequence). These data are taken from a study of CD8+ T cells in alopecia areata. Punch biopsies of lesional scalp, plus peripheral blood, were taken from alopecia areata patients. Overall study results and limits: Lesional tissue from the scalp (especially in alopecia totalis/universalis) showed higher clonality than normal scalp.

The chain has TRBV27 and TRBJ1-2; 8 bases line up with TRBD1. This specimen consisted of CD8+ T cells sorted from blood, obtained at week 0. This sequence was found in a human donor with alopecia areata. CDR3 region: CASSLGQGWSGYTF. DNA of the CDR3: TGTGCCAGCAGTTTAGGACAGGGATGGAGTGGCTACACCTTC.